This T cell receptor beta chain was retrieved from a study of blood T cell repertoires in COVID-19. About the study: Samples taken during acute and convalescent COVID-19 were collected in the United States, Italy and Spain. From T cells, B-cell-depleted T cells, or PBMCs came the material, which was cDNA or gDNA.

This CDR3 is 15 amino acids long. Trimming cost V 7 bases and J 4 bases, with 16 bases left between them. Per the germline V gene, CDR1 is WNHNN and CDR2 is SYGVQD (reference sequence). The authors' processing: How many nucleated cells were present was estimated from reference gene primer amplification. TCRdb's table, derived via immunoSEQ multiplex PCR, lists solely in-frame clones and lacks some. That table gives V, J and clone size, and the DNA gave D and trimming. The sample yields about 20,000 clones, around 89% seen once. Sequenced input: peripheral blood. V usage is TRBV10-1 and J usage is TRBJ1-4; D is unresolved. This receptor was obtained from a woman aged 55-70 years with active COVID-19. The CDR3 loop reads CASTRIGSYNEKLFF. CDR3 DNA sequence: TGCGCCAGCACTAGAATCGGGTCTTATAATGAAAAACTGTTTTTT.